This paragraph covers one TCR beta chain sequence. It has no known antigen specificity. Per-base qualities were not stored, and no clone one base away is much larger. The library was produced with 5' RACE. TCRdb names Illumina HiSeq 2500 as the instrument used. The second PCR ran for about 6 to 12 cycles and used a J-beta primer mix along with a sample-barcoded 5' primer. A template-switch 5' adaptor carrying 12 random nucleotides introduced a unique molecular identifier onto each TCR beta cDNA molecule. Each sample yielded at least 2.5 million CDR3-containing paired-end reads. All of the RNA was converted into first-strand cDNA using the Mint cDNA synthesis kit, with a TRBC-specific oligonucleotide serving as the primer. All cDNA was treated with uracil-DNA glycosylase and then went through a first 18-cycle PCR with the universal primers M1SS and BC2_uni_R. The authors processed their data as follows. Normalization of each sample was performed by random selection of 1 million high-quality reads, each carrying a distinct molecular identifier. Instead of being binned into consensus sequences, reads that shared molecular identifiers were thrown out. MiTCR, set to a Q25 quality threshold and the strictest error-elimination algorithm, was used for CDR3 identification, clonotype clustering and error correction. A nonparametric unseen species model using Euler transformation provided a lower-bound estimate of total TCR beta diversity. Using fastp trimming at Q25 and MiXCR clonotype assembly, TCRdb reanalyzed the public sequencing data and kept in-frame beta chains. Rows are unified per CDR3 protein, each entry keeping the most common DNA and genes. What appears here as the V and J calls and clone size reflects TCRdb's work, not the paper's. This sample has about 290,000 distinct CDR3 sequences in its table, and roughly 26% of those were observed once. Around 29% of the sample is held by the ten biggest clonotypes.

This sample was taken from a study of blood T cells in healthy people across ages (dated by TCRdb to 2015 to 2017). Looking at the study overall: Template switching captured roughly one uniquely barcoded TCR beta cDNA molecule per two T cells in model experiments. For two donors (one aged 18 to 30 and one aged 80 or older), the study analyzed two additional independent replicas of 1 million unique cDNA reads from the same blood draw. To avoid experimental bias, donors of different ages were distributed randomly across sequencing lanes. Donors were grouped into four age groups: young (average approximately 15 years), middle-aged (about 38), aged (approximately 67) and long-lived (approximately 82). Using deep sequencing normalized with unique cDNA molecular identifiers, the study measured how TCR beta repertoire diversity changes with age. The study at large found these results: Observed TCR beta diversity correlated strongly with the percentage of naive T cells measured by flow cytometry. Because the CMV infection status of the donors was unknown, age-related changes in expanded clonotypes may potentially have been confounded. Compared with the aged group, more naive CD4+ T cells, fewer expanded clones and increased TCR diversity were shown by the long-lived group, suggesting age selection. Observed TCR beta diversity per million T cells fell roughly linearly with age, and a significant reduction was already apparent by age approximately 41. Estimates of total diversity from one million sequenced T cells were regarded as lower bounds and underestimates. Because profiling used bulk unsorted PBMCs, naive and antigen-experienced compartments could not be compared conclusively.

Donors were a few dozen systemically healthy Caucasian individuals from Russia aged roughly 6 to 100 years. About 10 milliliters of peripheral blood were collected from each donor into EDTA-treated Vacutainer tubes. Ficoll-Paque density-gradient centrifugation was used to isolate PBMCs, with at least 6 million obtained per sample. Trizol reagent was used to extract total RNA from the PBMCs, yielding at least 6 micrograms per sample. For every donor, flow cytometry on a PBMC aliquot measured the percentage of naive CD45RAhigh/CD27high T cells. The sequenced material came from blood. This TCR was sampled from a woman in her 70s in good health.

The DNA sequence reads TGCGCCAGCTTAAGGGCTAGCGGGGCTTTCAATGAGCAGTTCTTC. Its protein is CASLRASGAFNEQFF. The sequence joins TRBV5-1 to TRBJ2-1; 9 bases in between match TRBD2. The CDR3 has 15 amino acids, counting the end cysteine and phenylalanine. Only the CDR3 DNA is retained, 45 bases long and in frame from the first base. According to the germline V gene, CDR1 reads SGHRS and CDR2 reads YFSETQ. The junction shows trimming of 7 bases on V and 6 bases on J, and the gene matches do not reach 11 bases of it.